These T cell receptor beta chains were read from a single sample in a study of T-cell memory formation after mild COVID-19. MiXCR, applied by TCRdb to the 5' RACE reads, yields one record per CDR3 protein. This sample has around 450,000 distinct CDR3 sequences, with less than 25% found just once. The sequenced sample consisted of PBMCs or a T cell subset sorted from them (not recorded which). The source is an adult woman who had mild COVID-19 (a few samples of this study predate the infection). Cell type and time point are not known. Each CDR3 is given with its conserved first and last residue. D genes are given only for firm matches. Rows may omit the clone size; those that give it use once, few, many or a size class.

>.|TRBV7-9|TRBJ1-1|.|13
CASSLEVGSEAFF
TGTGCCAGCAGCTTAGAGGTCGGGTCGGAAGCTTTCTTT
>.|TRBV5-5|TRBJ1-5|.|14
CASSFGWGGQPQHF
TGTGCCAGCAGCTTTGGGTGGGGAGGTCAGCCCCAGCATTTT
>.|TRBV19|TRBJ2-7|.|14
CASSIQGSSYEQYF
TGTGCCAGTAGTATACAAGGCAGCTCCTACGAGCAGTACTTC
>few|TRBV11-3|TRBJ2-1|.|17
CASSLEVAPSSYNEQFF
TGTGCCAGCAGCTTAGAGGTCGCTCCCAGCTCCTACAATGAGCAGTTCTTC
>.|TRBV20-1|TRBJ2-3|.|14
CSARDSNGTDTQYF
TGCAGTGCTAGAGATTCGAACGGCACAGATACGCAGTATTTT
>few|TRBV15|TRBJ2-4|.|17
CATSRDRGTIAKNIQYF
TGTGCCACCAGCAGAGATAGGGGAACTATAGCCAAAAACATTCAGTACTTC
>few|TRBV29-1|TRBJ2-1|.|13
CSVVQSSYNEQFF
TGCAGCGTTGTACAAAGCTCCTACAATGAGCAGTTCTTC
>.|TRBV7-3|TRBJ1-2|TRBD1|16
CASSLNSPGTGQGYTF
TGTGCCAGCAGCTTAAATTCCCCCGGGACAGGGCAAGGCTACACCTTC
>few|TRBV6-5|TRBJ2-7|TRBD1|15
CASSLDRKTRYEQYF
TGTGCCAGCAGCCTGGACAGGAAAACTCGGTACGAGCAGTACTTC
>.|TRBV11-2|TRBJ2-3|TRBD2|16
CASSSPGTSGTDTQYF
TGTGCCAGCAGCAGCCCCGGGACTAGCGGCACAGATACGCAGTATTTT
>few|TRBV29-1|TRBJ2-6|.|13
CSVVGSGANVLTF
TGCAGCGTTGTGGGGTCTGGGGCCAACGTCCTGACTTTC
>few|TRBV12-3/TRBV12-4|TRBJ2-1|.|14
CASSFIGGSYEQFF
TGTGCCAGCAGTTTCATTGGGGGCAGCTATGAGCAGTTCTTC
>few|TRBV24-1|TRBJ2-3|TRBD2|15
CATSKNTLAVNTQYF
TGTGCCACCAGTAAAAACACTCTAGCGGTTAATACGCAGTATTTT
>.|TRBV10-3|TRBJ1-4|.|12
CAISDLGWELFF
TGTGCCATCAGTGATTTGGGGTGGGAACTGTTTTTT
>.|TRBV20-1|TRBJ2-7|TRBD1|15
CSARDRDRGPYEQYF
TGCAGTGCTAGAGATCGGGACAGGGGACCCTACGAGCAGTACTTC
>.|TRBV29-1|TRBJ2-3|.|13
CSVYAGTSDTQYF
TGCAGCGTTTATGCGGGTACCTCAGATACGCAGTATTTT
>few|TRBV12-3/TRBV12-4|TRBJ2-2|.|12
CASSTNTGELFF
TGTGCCAGCAGCACAAACACCGGGGAGCTGTTTTTT
>.|TRBV5-4|TRBJ2-7|.|14
CASSSLTEPYEQYF
TGTGCCAGCAGCTCCCTGACGGAGCCCTACGAGCAGTACTTC
>few|TRBV24-1|TRBJ1-2|.|13
CATSDRDTYGYTF
TGTGCCACCAGTGACCGTGACACCTATGGCTACACCTTC
>many|TRBV6-5|TRBJ2-3|TRBD2|15
CASRELAGVSDTQYF
TGTGCCAGCAGGGAACTAGCGGGAGTCAGCGATACGCAGTATTTT